The sequence of this TCR beta chain was determined in a study of T cells in Graves' hyperthyroidism and ophthalmopathy. Deletions cut 1 base from V and 6 bases from J, with 10 bases between. The CDR3 spans 14 residues. This clonotype was found many times. The TCR beta CDR3 regions underwent amplification using RNA transcripts as the source. Using the HTBI primer set, a first-round RT-PCR was run on the TCR CDR3. From the multiplex PCR reads, TCRdb called clonotypes with MiXCR, one entry per CDR3 protein. Altogether some 250,000 distinct CDR3 sequences are present, roughly 15% being singletons, with the ten largest covering approximately 12%.

This chain connects TRBV12-3 or TRBV12-4 to TRBJ1-5; TRBD1 is a possible D gene (5 bases). Sequencing used blood. The sequence was obtained from a woman between 40 and 55 years old with Graves' hyperthyroidism that later progressed to Graves' ophthalmopathy. The CDR3 here is CASSLGGQGQPQHF. In DNA form, the CDR3 reads TGTGCCAGCAGTTTAGGGGGTCAGGGTCAGCCCCAGCATTTT.